Below, 23 T cell receptor beta chains from the same sample are listed, as sequenced in a study of early stage breast cancer tumors. Assay: immunoSEQ multiplex PCR; the TCRdb copy retains only in-frame clones and omits some. Of about 19,000 clones listed, about 86% are singletons. The sample comprised blood. These receptors were obtained from a person aged 65-85 years with breast cancer.

The chain is built from TRBV7-3 and TRBJ2-3; D possibly corresponds to TRBD1 (5 bases). CDR3 length equals 14 residues. V lost 5 bases and J lost 5, with 14 bases in between. Per the germline V gene, CDR1 is SGHTA and CDR2 is FQGTGA. The CDR3, as DNA: TGTGCCAGCAGCCCCGACTGGACAAGAGATACGCAGTATTTT. Amino acid sequence: CASSPDWTRDTQYF.

This clone appeared a few times. J is TRBJ1-2 and V is TRBV4-2; weak D call: TRBD1 (5 bases). CDR1 is LGHNA and CDR2 is YNFKEQ in the germline V gene. The CDR3 totals 16 residues. Deletions cut 0 bases from V and 0 bases from J, with 11 bases between. CDR3 residues: CASSQDQDSPNYGYTF. DNA for the CDR3: TGTGCCAGCAGCCAAGATCAAGACAGCCCTAACTATGGCTACACCTTC.

This sequence joins TRBV10-3 and TRBJ2-7, with 12 bases fitting TRBD2. The CDR3 totals 14 residues. J gave up 4 bases and V 4 bases, and 2 bases lay outside the gene matches. CDR1 and CDR2 from the germline V gene are ENHRY and SYGVKD. The CDR3 DNA is TGTGCCATCAGTGGCCTAGCGGGGGGGTACGAGCAGTACTTC. Amino acids: CAISGLAGGYEQYF.

This sequence joins TRBV7-9 and TRBJ2-1, with D perhaps TRBD1 (6 bases). V was trimmed by 5 bases and J by 0 bases, leaving 14 bases between them. The CDR3 is 16 amino acids. CDR1 and CDR2 from the germline V gene are SEHNR and FQNEAQ (reference sequence). The CDR3 bases are TGTGCCAGCAGCCCAGTAGGACAGAGCTCCTACAATGAGCAGTTCTTC. Its protein is CASSPVGQSSYNEQFF.

The chain is built from TRBV18 and TRBJ2-7; 10 nucleotides agree with TRBD1. The CDR3 runs to 16 residues. Germline V gene data show CDR1 as KGHSH and CDR2 as LQKENI. J gave up 2 bases and V 3 bases, and 7 bases lay outside the gene matches. The CDR3 region is CASSPLTGGFTYEQYF. As DNA, the CDR3 is TGTGCCAGCTCACCGTTGACAGGGGGCTTTACCTACGAGCAGTACTTC. Full variable domain (missing parts from reference TRBV18 and TRBJ2-7): NAGVMQNPRHLVRRRGQEARLRCSPMKGHSHVYWYRQLPEEGLKFMVYLQKENIIDESGMPKERFSAEFPKEGPSILRIQQVVRGDSAAYFCASSPLTGGFTYEQYFGPGTRLTVT.

This rearrangement joins TRBV27 to TRBJ1-1; TRBD1 is a possible D gene (6 bases). V was trimmed by 3 bases and J by 6 bases, leaving 8 bases between them. Germline V gene sequence: CDR1 MNHEY, CDR2 SMNVEV (reference sequence). The CDR3 has 12 residues. The CDR3 sequence: CASSFSGAEAFF. The CDR3, as DNA: TGTGCCAGCAGTTTCTCAGGGGCTGAAGCTTTCTTT.

Here the CDR3 DNA reads TGTGCCAGTAGTTCCTCTAGCGGTAACACAGATACGCAGTATTTT. This codes for CASSSSSGNTDTQYF. The chain has TRBV19 and TRBJ2-3; TRBD2 agrees at 7 bases. Germline V lookup: CDR1 LNHDA, CDR2 SQIVND (reference sequence). The trim removed 5 bases at V and 2 bases at J, leaving 7 bases unmatched. The length of the CDR3 is 15 residues. Using reference TRBV19 and TRBJ2-3 for the parts outside the CDR3, the full variable domain is DGGITQSPKYLFRKEGQNVTLSCEQNLNHDAMYWYRQDPGQGLRLIYYSQIVNDFQKGDIAEGYSVSREKKESFPLTVTSAQKNPTAFYLCASSSSSGNTDTQYFGPGTRLTVL.

The chain carries TRBV9 and TRBJ2-5; 10 nucleotides align to TRBD1. Germline V gene lookup returns CDR1 SGDLS and CDR2 YYNGEE. With V trimmed by 3 bases and J by 4 bases, 9 bases remained unmatched. This CDR3 comprises 16 residues. CDR3 residues: CASSALTGGFGETQYF. CDR3 DNA sequence: TGTGCCAGCAGCGCGCTGACAGGGGGCTTCGGAGAGACCCAGTACTTC.

This sequence joins TRBV18 and TRBJ1-2, with 7 bases aligning to TRBD1. CDR1 KGHSH and CDR2 LQKENI come from the germline V gene. The CDR3 is made up of 12 amino acids. V lost 4 bases and J lost 7; bases outside the gene matches: 3. CDR3 bases: TGTGCCAGCTCACAAGGGGACAGTGGCTACACCTTC. It is translated as CASSQGDSGYTF.

This clone occurred a few times. The CDR3 region is CASSVGTGNYGYTF. CDR3 in DNA: TGTGCCAGCAGCGTCGGGACAGGGAACTATGGCTACACCTTC. The V gene is TRBV7-6, the J gene TRBJ1-2, with TRBD1 matching 9 bases. Germline loops: CDR1 SGHVS, CDR2 FNYEAQ. This CDR3 spans 14 amino acids. Unmatched junction bases numbered 3, after V lost 5 bases and J lost 2 bases. Together with reference TRBV7-6 and TRBJ1-2, the CDR3 gives the full variable domain: GAGVSQSPRYKVTKRGQDVALRCDPISGHVSLYWYRQALGQGPEFLTYFNYEAQQDKSGLPNDRFSAERPEGSISTLTIQRTEQRDSAMYRCASSVGTGNYGYTFGSGTRLTVV.

The chain recombines TRBV5-8 with TRBJ2-5; D gene uncertain. The CDR3 contains 14 residues. Trimming cost V 4 bases and J 3 bases, with 13 bases left between them. From germline, CDR1 is SGHTS and CDR2 YDEGEE. This CDR3 reads CASSEPGREETQYF. CDR3 sequence (DNA): TGTGCCAGCAGCGAACCGGGTCGGGAAGAGACCCAGTACTTC.

This clone came up once. The V and J genes are TRBV5-1 and TRBJ1-5, with TRBD1 matching 9 bases. CDR3 length: 15 amino acids. Trimming removed 1 base from V and 2 bases from J; junction bases left unmatched: 1. The germline CDR1 and CDR2 sequences are SGHRS and YFSETQ. The CDR3 DNA reads TGCGCCAGCAGCTTGACAGGGGGCGGCAATCAGCCCCAGCATTTT. Translating gives CASSLTGGGNQPQHF.

This clone came up a few times. The V and J genes are TRBV5-1 and TRBJ2-2; possibly TRBD2 for D (5 bases). Germline loops: CDR1 SGHRS, CDR2 YFSETQ. Trimming removed 3 bases at V and 1 base at J, with 7 bases between. The CDR3 length is 14 residues. CDR3: CASSSGLNTGELFF. The CDR3, as DNA: TGCGCCAGCAGCTCCGGACTGAACACCGGGGAGCTGTTTTTT.

Only a few counts were recorded for this clone. The chain carries TRBV13 and TRBJ1-2, with a tentative D call TRBD1 (6 bases). This CDR3 is 13 amino acids long. Per germline, CDR1 PRHDT and CDR2 FYEKMQ (reference sequence). Trimming took 5 bases from V and 4 from J, leaving 11 bases between them. The CDR3 bases are TGTGCCAGCAGCCTTACAGGGTCCTATGGCTACACCTTC. It codes for CASSLTGSYGYTF.

The table lists this clone with a count of one. V gene TRBV19 combines with J gene TRBJ2-1; 13 nucleotides align to TRBD2. The CDR3 sequence is 16 residues long. The germline gives CDR1 LNHDA, CDR2 SQIVND (reference sequence). J was trimmed by 4 bases and V by 5 bases; bases with no gene match: 5. The CDR3 sequence is CASSPPGLAGYNEQFF. CDR3 nucleotides: TGTGCCAGTAGTCCCCCGGGACTAGCGGGGTACAATGAGCAGTTCTTC.

The chain employs TRBV7-2 and TRBJ2-7, with 13 bases fitting TRBD2. The CDR3 is made up of 16 amino acids. V was clipped by 5 bases and J by 0 bases; unmatched bases: 4. Germline V gene data show CDR1 as SGHTA and CDR2 as FQGNSA. The CDR3 spells CASSKLAGGPSYEQYF. Here the CDR3 DNA reads TGTGCCAGCAGCAAACTAGCGGGGGGGCCCTCCTACGAGCAGTACTTC.

V usage is TRBV18 and J usage is TRBJ2-5; D remains ambiguous. The CDR3 runs 13 residues. The germline V gene has CDR1 KGHSH and CDR2 LQKENI. Trimming left V 0 bases short and J 2 bases short, with 4 bases between. The chain's CDR3 is CASSPPSQETQYF. DNA for the CDR3: TGTGCCAGCTCACCACCTTCACAAGAGACCCAGTACTTC.

The V call is TRBV5-1, the J call TRBJ1-2; D is unresolved. The CDR3 is 13 residues long. CDR1 is SGHRS, CDR2 YFSETQ, per germline. V was shortened by 0 bases and J by 5 bases, with 8 bases between the two germline ends. The CDR3: CASSLDEPYGYTF. The CDR3 DNA reads TGCGCCAGCAGCTTGGATGAGCCGTATGGCTACACCTTC.

V and J are TRBV30 and TRBJ1-4; TRBD1 is a possible D gene (5 bases). Trimming pared 2 bases from V and 8 bases from J, leaving 15 bases between. The CDR3 has 14 residues. CDR1 GTSNPN and CDR2 SVGIG come from the germline V gene (reference sequence). DNA of the CDR3: TGTGCCTGGAGTAGGGGCCCGGGGGAGGAAAAACTGTTTTTT. Translating gives CAWSRGPGEEKLFF.

The chain combines TRBV5-1 with TRBJ2-3, with 8 positions matching TRBD2. Germline CDR1 is SGHRS and CDR2 is YFSETQ. V gave up 3 bases and J gave up 3 bases; unmatched junction bases: 15. The length of the CDR3 is 18 residues. CDR3 DNA sequence: TGCGCCAGCAGCTGGAGAGGTGGGGCTAGCGGGCCGACAGATACGCAGTATTTT. Its protein is CASSWRGGASGPTDTQYF.

The chain uses TRBV6-5 and TRBJ1-2; the match to TRBD1 covers 8 bases. In germline, CDR1 is MNHEY, CDR2 SVGAGI. The junction had 9 bases not matched to a gene; V was cut back by 6 bases and J by 6 bases. The CDR3 sequence is 14 residues long. CDR3 coding DNA: TGTGCCAGCAGGACTCCAGGGGGCGCTCATGGCTACACCTTC. This gives the protein CASRTPGGAHGYTF.

The CDR3 nucleotides are TGTGCCAGCAGTGTCACAGGGGGCCCAAATTCACCCCTCCACTTT. As protein: CASSVTGGPNSPLHF. This chain uses TRBV2 with TRBJ1-6, with 9 bases identical to TRBD1. Germline V gives CDR1 SNHLY, CDR2 FYNNEI. The CDR3 runs to 15 residues. V gave up 4 bases and J gave up 7 bases; unmatched junction bases: 5. Using reference TRBV2 and TRBJ1-6 for the parts outside the CDR3, the full variable domain is EPEVTQTPSHQVTQMGQEVILRCVPISNHLYFYWYRQILGQKVEFLVSFYNNEISEKSEIFDDQFSVERPDGSNFTLKIRSTKLEDSAMYFCASSVTGGPNSPLHFGNGTRLTVT.

CDR3 loop: CASSPSTQGDTQYF. DNA for the CDR3: TGTGCCAGCAGTCCTAGTACACAGGGTGATACGCAGTATTTT. The chain carries TRBV27 and TRBJ2-3; weak D call: TRBD1 (6 bases). The germline gives CDR1 MNHEY, CDR2 SMNVEV (reference sequence). The CDR3 consists of 14 residues. Between the trimmed V and J ends, which lost 5 bases and 6 bases, there was a span of 15 bases.